The source of this T cell receptor beta chain is a study of graft-versus-host responses after intestinal transplantation. Study background: All recipients got anti-thymocyte globulin induction, then tacrolimus and steroids for 2 to 4 years. Whole-study findings and limits: GvH clones detected in recipient marrow included some appearing first in ileum or blood. HvG clone declines early post-transplant were associated with peak circulating GvH levels.

Points on this clone: What it recognizes is unknown.

Only in-frame clones appear in the TCRdb table, and some are missing; sequencing was by immunoSEQ multiplex PCR. The sample records tens of thousands of clones, over 80% being singletons. The CDR3 has 14 residues. Germline V gene sequence: CDR1 KGHSH, CDR2 LQKENI. The V and J ends lost 5 bases and 6 bases, in that order; junction bases with no gene match: 6. This specimen was PBMCs, taken 98 days after intestinal transplantation. The rearrangement joins TRBV18 to TRBJ2-4; 8 nucleotides line up with TRBD2. This TCR was sampled from a human patient who received an intestinal transplant, so some T cells may come from the graft donor. CDR3 nucleotides: TGTGCCAGCTCAACAGCGGGAGCGAGAAACATTCAGTACTTC. This sequence encodes CASSTAGARNIQYF.